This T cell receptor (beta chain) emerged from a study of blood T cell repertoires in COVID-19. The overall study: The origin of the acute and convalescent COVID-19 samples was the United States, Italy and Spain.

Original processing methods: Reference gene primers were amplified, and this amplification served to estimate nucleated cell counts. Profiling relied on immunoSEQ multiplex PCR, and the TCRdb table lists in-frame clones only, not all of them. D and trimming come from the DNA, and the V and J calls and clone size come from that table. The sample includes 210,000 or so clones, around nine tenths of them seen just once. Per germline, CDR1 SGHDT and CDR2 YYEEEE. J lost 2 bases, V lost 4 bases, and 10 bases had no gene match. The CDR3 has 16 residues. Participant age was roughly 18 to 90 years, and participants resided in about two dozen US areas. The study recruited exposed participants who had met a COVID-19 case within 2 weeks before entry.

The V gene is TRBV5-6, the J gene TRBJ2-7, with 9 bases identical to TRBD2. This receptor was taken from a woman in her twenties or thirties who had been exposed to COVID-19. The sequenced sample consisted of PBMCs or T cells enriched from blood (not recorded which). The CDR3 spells CASSLGSGSPTYEQYF. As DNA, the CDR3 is TGTGCCAGCAGCCTGGGTAGCGGGAGCCCTACCTACGAGCAGTACTTC.